This paragraph covers one T cell receptor (beta chain) sequence. The antigen remains undetermined. This record belongs to a study of blood T cells in healthy people across ages. Study as a whole: Capturing about one barcoded beta molecule per two T cells was achieved by template switching.

General study results and limits: TCR beta diversity was tightly associated with the proportion of naive T cells.

A J-beta primer mix and a sample-barcoded 5' primer were used in a second PCR of about 7 to 11 cycles. TCRdb fed the 5' RACE reads into MiXCR, producing one record per CDR3 protein. The sample has 1.4 million or so distinct CDR3 sequences, around 40% seen once. The V and J ends lost 7 bases and 9 bases respectively, with 13 bases between them. The germline V gene encodes CDR1 DFQATT and CDR2 SNEGSKA (reference sequence). This CDR3 comprises 11 residues. The sequence came from a woman aged 18-29 years in good health. The V gene is TRBV20-1, the J gene TRBJ2-1; a possible D gene is TRBD2 (5 bases). Sequencing used blood. The DNA for the CDR3 is TGCAGTGGGGTCGGGGAGCGTGAGCAGTTCTTC. Its translation is CSGVGEREQFF.